This T cell receptor (beta chain) was obtained from a study of cytomegalovirus exposure and HLA in healthy donors. Germline assignment: CDR1 WSHSY and CDR2 SAAADI. V was shortened by 2 bases and J by 5 bases, with 7 bases between the two germline ends. This CDR3 has 13 amino acids. This clone was counted between two and nine times. The PCR used 60 Vbeta and 13 Jbeta primers. Profiling relied on immunoSEQ multiplex PCR, and the TCRdb table lists in-frame clones only, not all of them. The table has 100,000 to 150,000 clones, around 8.5% seen once. The genes are TRBV10-2 and TRBJ1-5, with D possibly TRBD1 on 6 matching bases. The TCR originated in a man aged 40-49 years in good health and CMV-seronegative. Sequenced input: PBMCs. CDR3 sequence reads: CASSEGQYQPQHF. CDR3 nucleotide sequence: TGCGCCAGCAGTGAGGGACAGTATCAGCCCCAGCATTTT.